The present T cell receptor beta chain was sequenced within a study of T cell repertoires in cytomegalovirus infection. About the research overall: Alongside well-studied HLA-B-restricted CMV epitopes, recently identified HLA-C-restricted CMV epitopes were also used.

This clonotype has ten or more counts. Its antigen is unknown. V dropped 5 bases and J dropped 5; count of bases not matched to a gene: 12. CDR1 is SGHTA, CDR2 FQGNSA, per germline. The CDR3 length is 16 residues. One entry per CDR3 protein results from TCRdb running MiXCR on the reads. The sample lists fewer than 350,000 distinct CDR3 sequences; approximately 32% were seen once. The chain links TRBV7-2 to TRBJ2-5; 9 bases line up with TRBD2. The sequencing here drew on cultured PBMCs, taken from culture after CMV antigen stimulation. The receptor comes from a human donor in good health (CMV status not recorded). Some clones in this sample may be carry-over from other donors' samples. CDR3 in amino acids: CASSGVAGGPSETQYF. The CDR3 DNA is TGTGCCAGCAGCGGGGTGGCGGGAGGGCCCTCGGAGACCCAGTACTTC.